The 21 T cell receptor beta chains reported below all come from one sample, sequenced in a study of blood T cell repertoires in COVID-19. Assay: immunoSEQ multiplex PCR; the TCRdb copy retains only in-frame clones and omits some. The sample contains about 220,000 clones, 75% to 90% of which appear only once. The sample comprised peripheral blood. The source of these receptors is a human donor in a cohort sampled during active COVID-19.

This sequence joins TRBV28 and TRBJ1-1, with TRBD1 identical over 8 bases. Per germline, CDR1 MDHEN and CDR2 SYDVKM. This CDR3 is 14 amino acids long. V dropped 4 bases and J dropped 1; count of bases not matched to a gene: 2. CDR3 bases: TGTGCCAGCAGTTCAGACAGGGGGAACACTGAAGCTTTCTTT. Its protein product is CASSSDRGNTEAFF.

The chain combines TRBV9 with TRBJ2-2; D call uncertain. This CDR3 spans 14 amino acids. Germline CDR1 reads SGDLS; CDR2 reads YYNGEE. Trimming cost V 3 bases and J 5 bases, with 11 bases left between them. The CDR3 sequence: CASSATTETGELFF. The CDR3, as DNA: TGTGCCAGCAGCGCAACAACAGAGACCGGGGAGCTGTTTTTT.

The chain has TRBV7-9 and TRBJ1-1; D possibly corresponds to TRBD1 (5 bases). CDR3 size: 15 residues. Germline V gene data show CDR1 as SEHNR and CDR2 as FQNEAQ (reference sequence). V lost 0 bases and J 6 bases, leaving 14 bases between the germline ends. The CDR3 region is CASSLASGGDPEAFF. Here the CDR3 DNA reads TGTGCCAGCAGCTTAGCGTCTGGCGGGGACCCTGAAGCTTTCTTT.

The chain employs TRBV6-6 and TRBJ2-7; weak D call: TRBD2 (6 bases). CDR1 MNHNY and CDR2 SVGAGI come from the germline V gene (reference sequence). The CDR3 covers 14 residues. Trimming shortened V by 2 bases and J by 2 bases, and 10 bases separated the two germline ends. CDR3 nucleotides: TGTGCCAGCAGTTACGCGGGGACCACCTACGAGCAGTACTTC. Translation gives CASSYAGTTYEQYF.

The rearrangement joins TRBV28 to TRBJ2-6, with D possibly being TRBD1 (6 bases). V lost 6 bases to trimming and J lost 1 base, with 16 bases between them. Germline CDR1 reads MDHEN; CDR2 reads SYDVKM. This CDR3 is 17 amino acids long. CDR3: CASSILGQLSGANVLTF. CDR3 nucleotides: TGTGCCAGCAGCATCCTAGGACAGCTATCTGGGGCCAACGTCCTGACTTTC.

This clone was detected only a few times. The chain couples TRBV28 to TRBJ1-6, with D unclear. Between the trimmed V and J ends, which lost 1 base and 10 bases, there was a span of 14 bases. CDR1 and CDR2 from the germline V gene are MDHEN and SYDVKM. The CDR3 spans 15 residues. The DNA for the CDR3 is TGTGCCAGCAGTTTATCTTCCCTCGGGTGGTCACCCCTCCACTTT. Encoded protein: CASSLSSLGWSPLHF.

V is TRBV7-2 and J is TRBJ2-5; D may be TRBD1 (5 bases). CDR3 length: 15 residues. V was clipped by 1 base and J by 5 bases, with 14 bases between them. Germline V lookup: CDR1 SGHTA, CDR2 FQGNSA. CDR3 sequence (DNA): TGTGCCAGCAGCTTAGGGCAGGGTAGGATGGAGACCCAGTACTTC. Encoded protein: CASSLGQGRMETQYF.

This chain connects TRBV4-2 to TRBJ1-1; D is possibly TRBD1 (6 bases). The ends were cut back, 3 bases at V and 1 base at J, with 9 bases in the middle. This CDR3 is built from 14 residues. From germline, CDR1 is LGHNA and CDR2 YNFKEQ. Here the CDR3 DNA reads TGTGCCAGCAGCCACGTGGGACAGAACACTGAAGCTTTCTTT. Translated, it gives CASSHVGQNTEAFF.

The chain joins TRBV21-1 to TRBJ1-5. TRBV21-1 is recorded as a pseudogene. The CDR3 consists of 16 residues. This CDR3 is CASSKERGGRNQPQHF. Here the CDR3 DNA reads TGTGCCAGCAGCAAAGAACGGGGAGGGCGCAATCAGCCCCAGCATTTT.

The chain is built from TRBV5-6 and TRBJ1-2, with D possibly TRBD1 on 6 matching bases. V was clipped by 4 bases and J by 5 bases, with 18 bases between them. The CDR3 contains 15 residues. CDR1 is SGHDT and CDR2 is YYEEEE in the germline V gene. The CDR3 protein is CASSVRGARSYGYTF. For the CDR3, the DNA is TGTGCCAGCAGCGTCAGGGGCGCTAGATCGTATGGCTACACCTTC.

V is TRBV19 and J is TRBJ1-1; a possible D gene is TRBD1 (5 bases). The germline V gene encodes CDR1 LNHDA and CDR2 SQIVND (reference sequence). The CDR3 covers 15 residues. Trimming took 2 bases from V and 4 from J, leaving 14 bases between them. The CDR3 loop reads CASSISRGGSTEAFF. CDR3 DNA sequence: TGTGCCAGTAGTATATCGAGGGGAGGAAGCACTGAAGCTTTCTTT. Variable domain in full (rest from reference TRBV19 and TRBJ1-1): DGGITQSPKYLFRKEGQNVTLSCEQNLNHDAMYWYRQDPGQGLRLIYYSQIVNDFQKGDIAEGYSVSREKKESFPLTVTSAQKNPTAFYLCASSISRGGSTEAFFGQGTRLTVV.

In its sample, this clone was seen once. The rearrangement joins TRBV11-2 to TRBJ1-2; 9 bases match TRBD1. Looked up from germline, CDR1 is SGHAT and CDR2 is FQNNGV. The CDR3 covers 13 residues. Germline trimming cut 5 bases from V and 8 bases from J; bases unmatched to any gene: 6. The CDR3 DNA sequence: TGTGCCAGCAGCCCGCGACAGGGGGACGGCTACACCTTC. It specifies CASSPRQGDGYTF. The full variable domain, rest sourced from reference TRBV11-2 and TRBJ1-2, is EAGVAQSPRYKIIEKRQSVAFWCNPISGHATLYWYQQILGQGPKLLIQFQNNGVVDDSQLPKDRFSAERLKGVDSTLKIQPAKLEDSAVYLCASSPRQGDGYTFGSGTRLTVV.

J is TRBJ2-1 and V is TRBV7-2; 14 nucleotides align to TRBD2. J gave up 7 bases and V 5 bases, and 7 bases lay outside the gene matches. The CDR3 is made up of 16 amino acids. The germline V gene has CDR1 SGHTA and CDR2 FQGNSA. CDR3 sequence (DNA): TGTGCCAGCAGCGTAAAGGGGACTAGCGGGGGTAATGAGCAGTTCTTC. Translation: CASSVKGTSGGNEQFF.

This clone was counted only a few times. The chain has TRBV27 and TRBJ2-2, with 7 bases lining up with TRBD2. The CDR3 runs to 14 residues. Germline CDR1 MNHEY, CDR2 SMNVEV (reference sequence). J lost 13 bases, V lost 2 bases, and 10 bases had no gene match. CDR3 DNA sequence: TGTGCCAGCAGTTTAAGGGGAGGGTCCGCGGTGCTGTTTTTT. This gives the protein CASSLRGGSAVLFF.

The genes are TRBV7-8 and TRBJ1-6; possible D gene TRBD1, 5 bases. The germline V and J ends were trimmed by 0 bases and 6 bases, with 12 bases remaining between them. The CDR3 has 16 residues. Germline V lookup: CDR1 SGHVS, CDR2 FQNEAQ. CDR3 region: CASSLAPRGGNSPLHF. For the CDR3, the DNA is TGTGCCAGCAGCTTAGCCCCGCGGGGGGGTAATTCACCCCTCCACTTT.

The chain links TRBV3-1 (or the pseudogene TRBV3-2) to TRBJ2-1, with a possible D match to TRBD2 (7 bases). CDR1 is LGHDT, CDR2 YNNKEL, per germline (reference sequence). CDR3 length: 18 amino acids. V dropped 5 bases and J dropped 2 bases, with 22 bases sitting between them. The CDR3 loop is CASSAQGGLADPYNEQFF. The CDR3 DNA reads as TGTGCCAGCAGCGCACAGGGTGGGCTAGCGGACCCCTACAATGAGCAGTTCTTC.

V is TRBV7-2 and J is TRBJ2-3, with a tentative D call TRBD2 (6 bases). The V gene's germline CDR1 is SGHTA and CDR2 FQGNSA. The CDR3 is made up of 15 amino acids. Trimming pared 1 base from V and 2 bases from J, leaving 10 bases between. For the CDR3, the DNA is TGTGCCAGCAGCTTAGTAGGGACTCTCACAGATACGCAGTATTTT. Protein sequence: CASSLVGTLTDTQYF. The full variable domain, completed using reference TRBV7-2 and TRBJ2-3, is GAGVSQSPSNKVTEKGKDVELRCDPISGHTALYWYRQSLGQGLEFLIYFQGNSAPDKSGLPSDRFSAERTGGSVSTLTIQRTQQEDSAVYLCASSLVGTLTDTQYFGPGTRLTVL.

The V and J genes are TRBV3-1 (or the pseudogene TRBV3-2) and TRBJ1-2, with 10 bases identical to TRBD1. The J segment lost 8 bases and the V segment lost 3 bases, leaving 3 bases of the junction unmatched. Germline CDR1 is LGHDT and CDR2 is YNNKEL (reference sequence). This CDR3 has 13 amino acids. CDR3 nucleotides: TGTGCCAGCAGCCAGACAGGGGGCGCAGGCTACACCTTC. Amino acid sequence: CASSQTGGAGYTF.

This clone was picked up a small number of times. V usage is TRBV28 and J usage is TRBJ1-6; D perhaps matches TRBD1 (6 bases). Trimming stripped 6 bases from V and 10 bases from J, with 22 bases between. Germline V gives CDR1 MDHEN, CDR2 SYDVKM. This CDR3 is built from 16 residues. The CDR3 region is CASSRGDRQLSSPLHF. CDR3 sequence (DNA): TGTGCCAGCAGCCGTGGAGACAGGCAACTAAGCTCACCCCTCCACTTT.

This chain joins TRBV12-3 or TRBV12-4 and TRBJ2-7, with D tentatively TRBD1 (6 bases). This CDR3 is built from 13 residues. V gave up 9 bases and J gave up 5 bases, with 17 bases separating them. The CDR3 sequence is CASKKGGRDEQYF. The DNA for the CDR3 is TGTGCCAGTAAGAAAGGGGGAAGGGACGAGCAGTACTTC.

The genes are TRBV9 and TRBJ2-7, with TRBD2 matching 7 bases. The CDR3 has 15 residues. Germline CDR1 reads SGDLS; CDR2 reads YYNGEE. V gave up 4 bases and J gave up 2 bases; unmatched junction bases: 9. DNA of the CDR3: TGTGCCAGCAGCTTGGGGGGGGAGGCCGCCTACGAGCAGTACTTC. It encodes CASSLGGEAAYEQYF.